This T cell receptor (beta chain) was profiled in a study of blood T cell repertoires in COVID-19. Study summary: Both acute and convalescent COVID-19 samples were obtained from the United States, Italy and Spain. PBMCs, B-cell-depleted T cells, or T cells were the source of the cDNA or gDNA that made up the material.

Authors' data handling: Amplified reference gene primers provided the basis for estimating nucleated cell counts. Data came from immunoSEQ multiplex PCR; TCRdb stores just in-frame clones and leaves some out. D and trimming were read from the DNA, whereas the V and J calls and clone size are those reported in that table. The table shows 90,000 to 130,000 clones, with approximately 83% occurring only once. The CDR3 spans 13 residues. Trimming left V 5 bases short and J 6 bases short, with 11 bases between. In germline, CDR1 is MDHEN, CDR2 SYDVKM. V and J are TRBV28 and TRBJ1-5; D remains unclear. Sequenced material: peripheral blood. The source of this sequence is a woman in her seventies with acute or convalescent COVID-19. The CDR3 nucleotides read TGTGCCAGCAGTCCACTCCACGGTCAGCCCCAGCATTTT. Translating it yields CASSPLHGQPQHF.